The clone carrying this TCR beta chain was seen at least ten times. This specimen belongs to a study of T cells in Graves' hyperthyroidism and ophthalmopathy. RNA transcripts provided the source from which TCR beta CDR3 regions were amplified. TCR CDR3 regions were first amplified by RT-PCR with HTBI primers. TCRdb re-called the multiplex PCR reads through MiXCR, storing one row per CDR3 protein. The sample yields 500,000 to 600,000 distinct CDR3 sequences, 16% seen once. The CDR3 consists of 15 residues. The J segment lost 4 bases and the V segment lost 5 bases, leaving 8 bases of the junction unmatched. CDR1 and CDR2 from the germline V gene are SGHVS and FQNEAQ.

This chain uses TRBV7-8 with TRBJ2-7, with 10 bases matching TRBD1. The sample taken for sequencing was blood. This sequence originates from a woman aged 18-29 years with Graves' hyperthyroidism. The DNA of the CDR3 is TGTGCCAGCAGCCCACAAGGACAGGGGGGTTACGAGCAGTACTTC. Its protein is CASSPQGQGGYEQYF.